Reported below is one T cell receptor (beta chain). Its matching antigen is unknown. The repertoire was sequenced with immunoSEQ multiplex PCR; TCRdb's copy has only in-frame clones and lacks some. The sample holds over 200,000 clones, 70% seen once. Frozen-stored PBMCs produced 1.5 to 2.5 micrograms of genomic DNA for TCR beta libraries. This entry is derived from a study of cytotoxic CD8 clonotypes in ibrutinib-treated CLL. Whole-study findings and limits: Clonality measured at baseline exceeded age-matched healthy donors, tracking circulating CD8+ T-cell counts. The study found clonality rose at ibrutinib response, then fell toward baseline at progression.

CDR1 is GTSNPN, CDR2 SVGIG, per germline (reference sequence). V was clipped by 1 base and J by 5 bases; unmatched bases: 8. CDR3 size: 15 residues. The gene calls are TRBV30 and TRBJ2-1, with 7 positions matching TRBD2. The TCR comes from a human donor with chronic lymphocytic leukemia. This material consisted of PBMCs, taken after 12 months of ibrutinib treatment. This CDR3 reads CAWSDMRLADNEQFF. CDR3 DNA: TGTGCCTGGAGTGATATGCGGCTAGCGGACAATGAGCAGTTCTTC.